The present T cell receptor (beta chain) was sequenced within a study of blood T cell repertoires in COVID-19. Across the study: Whether acute or convalescent, the COVID-19 samples came from the United States, Italy and Spain.

Using immunoSEQ multiplex PCR, the repertoire was profiled, and TCRdb retains in-frame clones only, with some absent. The repertoire includes around 170,000 clones, about 85% of them detected once, and around 25% sits in the top ten. The CDR3 contains 11 residues. Trimming left V 0 bases short and J 5 bases short, with 2 bases between. Germline loops: CDR1 SGHDT, CDR2 YYEEEE. Sequencing used peripheral blood. This receptor was obtained from a man aged 60 to 75 with acute or convalescent COVID-19. The chain combines TRBV5-6 with TRBJ2-5; D unclear. The CDR3 reads CASSLAETQYF. In DNA form, the CDR3 reads TGTGCCAGCAGCTTGGCGGAGACCCAGTACTTC.